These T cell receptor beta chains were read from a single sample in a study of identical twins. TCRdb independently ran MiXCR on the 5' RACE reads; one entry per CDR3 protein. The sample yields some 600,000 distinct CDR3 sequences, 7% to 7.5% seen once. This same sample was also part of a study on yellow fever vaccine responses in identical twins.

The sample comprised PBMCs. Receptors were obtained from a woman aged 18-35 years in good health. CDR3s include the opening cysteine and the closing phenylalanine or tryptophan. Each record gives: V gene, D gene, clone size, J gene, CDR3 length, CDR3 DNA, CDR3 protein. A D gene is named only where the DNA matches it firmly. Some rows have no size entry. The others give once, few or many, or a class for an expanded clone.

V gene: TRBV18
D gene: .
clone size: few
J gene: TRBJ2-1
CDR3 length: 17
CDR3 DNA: TGTGCCAGCTCAGGAAATGGGGTCGAAGGCTCCTACAATGAGCAGTTCTTC
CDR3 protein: CASSGNGVEGSYNEQFF

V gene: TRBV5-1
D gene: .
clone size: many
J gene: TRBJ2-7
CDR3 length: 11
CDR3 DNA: TGCGCCAGCAGCTCGCTAACGGAGCAGTACTTC
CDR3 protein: CASSSLTEQYF

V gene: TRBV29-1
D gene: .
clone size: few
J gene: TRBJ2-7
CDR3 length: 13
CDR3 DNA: TGCAGCGTTGCGCAGGCCCTCTCCTACGAGCAGTACTTC
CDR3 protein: CSVAQALSYEQYF

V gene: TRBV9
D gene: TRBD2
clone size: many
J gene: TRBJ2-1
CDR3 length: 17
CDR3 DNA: TGTGCCAGCAGCGTAGGGGTCGGGGGACTAGCGGGAACTGAGCAGTTCTTC
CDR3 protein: CASSVGVGGLAGTEQFF

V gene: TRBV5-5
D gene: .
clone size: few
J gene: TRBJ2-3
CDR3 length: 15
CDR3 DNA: TGTGCCAGCAGCTGGAATGGGGATCCCACAGATACGCAGTATTTT
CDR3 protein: CASSWNGDPTDTQYF

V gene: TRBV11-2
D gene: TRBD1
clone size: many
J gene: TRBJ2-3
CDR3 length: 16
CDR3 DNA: TGTGCCAGCAGCTTAGGGGAGACAGGGCACACAGATACGCAGTATTTT
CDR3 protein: CASSLGETGHTDTQYF

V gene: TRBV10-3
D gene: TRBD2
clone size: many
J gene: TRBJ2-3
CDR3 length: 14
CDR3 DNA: TGTGCCATCAGTGCGACTAGCGGGGCTTATACGCAGTATTTT
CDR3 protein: CAISATSGAYTQYF

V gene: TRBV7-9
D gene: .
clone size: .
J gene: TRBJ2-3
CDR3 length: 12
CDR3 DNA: TGTGCCAGCAGCTTTAGTCCCGATACGCAGTATTTT
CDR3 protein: CASSFSPDTQYF

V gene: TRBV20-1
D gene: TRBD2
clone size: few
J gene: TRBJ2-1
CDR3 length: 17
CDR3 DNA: TGCTGTGCTAGAGGGGGACTAGTTTTGGGTAGAAACAATGAGCAGTTCTTC
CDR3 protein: CCARGGLVLGRNNEQFF

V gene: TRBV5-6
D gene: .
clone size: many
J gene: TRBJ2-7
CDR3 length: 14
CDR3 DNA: TGTGCCAGCAGCTTGGGTTTTGTCCCGGGAGAGCAGTACTTC
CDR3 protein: CASSLGFVPGEQYF

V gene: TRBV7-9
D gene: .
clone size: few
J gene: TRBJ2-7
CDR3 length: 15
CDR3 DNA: TGTGCCAGCTCTCGCCGGGGAGGTGAGGGCTACGAGCAGTACTTC
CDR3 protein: CASSRRGGEGYEQYF

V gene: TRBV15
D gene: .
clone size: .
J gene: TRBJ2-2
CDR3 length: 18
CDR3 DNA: TGTGCCACCTCCCCGGACCGTACAGGCTCGTCGGGCGTCGGGGAGCTGTTTTTT
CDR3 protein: CATSPDRTGSSGVGELFF

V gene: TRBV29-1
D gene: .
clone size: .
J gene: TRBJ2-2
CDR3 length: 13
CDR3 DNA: TGCAGCGTGACCGGGAGCAGCACCGGGGAGCTGTTTTTT
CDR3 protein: CSVTGSSTGELFF

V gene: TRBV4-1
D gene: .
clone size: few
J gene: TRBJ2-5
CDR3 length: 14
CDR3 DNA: TGCGCCAGCAGCACCCGGGACACTGAAGAGACCCAGTACTTC
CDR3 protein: CASSTRDTEETQYF

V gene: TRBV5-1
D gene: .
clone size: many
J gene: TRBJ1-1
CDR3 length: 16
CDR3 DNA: TGCGCCAGCAGCTTACCTTTGGGGGGCTTGAACACTGAAGCTTTCTTT
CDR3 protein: CASSLPLGGLNTEAFF

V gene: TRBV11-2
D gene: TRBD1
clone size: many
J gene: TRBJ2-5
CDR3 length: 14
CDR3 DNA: TGTGCCAGCAGCTTAGAAGGGGGCCAGGAGACCCAGTACTTC
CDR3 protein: CASSLEGGQETQYF

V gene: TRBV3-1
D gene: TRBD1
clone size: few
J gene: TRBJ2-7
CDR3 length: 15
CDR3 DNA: TGTGCCAGCAGCCCTTTGGGACAGGGGAAGGACGAGCAGTACTTC
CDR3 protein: CASSPLGQGKDEQYF

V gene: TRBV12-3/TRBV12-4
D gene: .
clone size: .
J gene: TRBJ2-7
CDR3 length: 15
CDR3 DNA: TGTGCCAGCAGCGGGCCCCCGACTGGTTCCTACGAGCAGTACTTC
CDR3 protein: CASSGPPTGSYEQYF

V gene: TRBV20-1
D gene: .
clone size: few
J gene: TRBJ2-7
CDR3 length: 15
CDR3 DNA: TGCAGTGCTGGAGGGAGAGCGTCAGTCAGCTACGAGCAGTACTTC
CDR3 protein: CSAGGRASVSYEQYF

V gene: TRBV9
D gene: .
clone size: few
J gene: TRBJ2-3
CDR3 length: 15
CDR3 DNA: TGTGCCAGCAGCGTAACGGGGTCGGGCACAGATACGCAGTATTTT
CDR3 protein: CASSVTGSGTDTQYF

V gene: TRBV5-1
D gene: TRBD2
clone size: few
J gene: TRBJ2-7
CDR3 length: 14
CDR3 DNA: TGCGCCAGCAGCTCCGCTAGCGGGAGTTACGAGCAGTACTTC
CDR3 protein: CASSSASGSYEQYF

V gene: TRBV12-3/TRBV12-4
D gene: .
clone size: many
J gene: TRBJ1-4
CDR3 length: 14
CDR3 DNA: TGTGCCAGCAGTTTCCCGGACACTAATGAAAAACTGTTTTTT
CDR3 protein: CASSFPDTNEKLFF

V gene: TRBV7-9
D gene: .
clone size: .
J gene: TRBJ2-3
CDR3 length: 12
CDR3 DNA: TGTGCCAGCAGCCGGGGACTAGATACGCAGTATTTT
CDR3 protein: CASSRGLDTQYF

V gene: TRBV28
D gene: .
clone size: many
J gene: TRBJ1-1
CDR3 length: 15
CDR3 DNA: TGTGCCAGCAGGATAAGCGACAGTAGGAACACTGAAGCTTTCTTT
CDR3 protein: CASRISDSRNTEAFF

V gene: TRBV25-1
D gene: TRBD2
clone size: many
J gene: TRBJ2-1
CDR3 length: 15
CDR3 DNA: TGTGCCAGCAGCGATCTAGCGGTCAAGTACAATGAGCAGTTCTTC
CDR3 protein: CASSDLAVKYNEQFF

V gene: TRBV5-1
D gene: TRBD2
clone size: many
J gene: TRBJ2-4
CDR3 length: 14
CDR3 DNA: TGCGCCAGCAGCGTGACTGCGGGAGGAGGCATTCAGTACTTC
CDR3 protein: CASSVTAGGGIQYF

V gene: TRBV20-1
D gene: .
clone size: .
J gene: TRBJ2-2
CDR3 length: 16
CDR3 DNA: TGCAGTGCTGTTCATCACCGGGACCGAGACACCGGGGAGCTGTTTTTT
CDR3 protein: CSAVHHRDRDTGELFF

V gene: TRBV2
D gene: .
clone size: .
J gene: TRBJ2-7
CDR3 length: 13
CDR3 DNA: TGTGCCAGCAGTGAAGGGGGGGAAGACGAGCAGTACTTC
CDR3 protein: CASSEGGEDEQYF

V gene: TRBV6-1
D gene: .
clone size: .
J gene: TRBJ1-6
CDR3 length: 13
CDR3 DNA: TGTGCCAGTCACAGGGATGCAAAGTCACCCCTCCACTTT
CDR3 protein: CASHRDAKSPLHF

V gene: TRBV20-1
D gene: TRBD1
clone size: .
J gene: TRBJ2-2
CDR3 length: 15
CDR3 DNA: TGCAGTGCTTTACCGGGACAGGCGAACACCGGGGAGCTGTTTTTT
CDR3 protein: CSALPGQANTGELFF